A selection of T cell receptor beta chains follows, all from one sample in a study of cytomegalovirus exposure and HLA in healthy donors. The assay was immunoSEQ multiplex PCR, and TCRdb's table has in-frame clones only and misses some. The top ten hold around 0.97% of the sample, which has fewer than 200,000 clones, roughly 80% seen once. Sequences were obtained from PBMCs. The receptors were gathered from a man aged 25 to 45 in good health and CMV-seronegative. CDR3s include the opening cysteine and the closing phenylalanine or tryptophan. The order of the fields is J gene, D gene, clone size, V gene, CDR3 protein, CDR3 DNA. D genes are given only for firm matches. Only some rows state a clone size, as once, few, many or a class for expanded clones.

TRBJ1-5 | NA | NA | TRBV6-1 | CASTSTTYSNQPQHF | TGTGCCAGCACCTCGACAACTTATAGCAATCAGCCCCAGCATTTT
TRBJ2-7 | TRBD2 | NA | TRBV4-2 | CASSQERTSAEQYF | TGTGCCAGCAGCCAAGAGAGGACTAGCGCCGAGCAGTACTTC
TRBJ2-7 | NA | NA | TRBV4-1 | CASSQGGQGSYEQYF | TGCGCCAGCAGCCAAGGGGGGCAGGGGTCCTACGAGCAGTACTTC
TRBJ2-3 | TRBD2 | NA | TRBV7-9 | CASSFTTGTSPFQNTQYF | TGTGCCAGCAGCTTTACCACCGGGACTAGCCCGTTCCAGAATACGCAGTATTTT
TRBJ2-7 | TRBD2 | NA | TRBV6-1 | CASSVAAGAFDEQYF | TGTGCCAGCAGTGTGGCAGCGGGAGCTTTCGACGAGCAGTACTTC
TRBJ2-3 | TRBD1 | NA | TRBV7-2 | CASSRTGGKDTQYF | TGTGCCAGCAGCCGGACAGGGGGCAAGGATACGCAGTATTTT
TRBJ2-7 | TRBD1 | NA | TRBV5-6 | CASSGRQGRQQYF | TGTGCCAGCAGCGGGAGACAGGGGCGGCAGCAGTACTTC
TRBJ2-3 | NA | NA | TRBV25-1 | CASSEYTSTDTQYF | TGTGCCAGCAGTGAATATACAAGCACAGATACGCAGTATTTT
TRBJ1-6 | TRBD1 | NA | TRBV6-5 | CASSYSGQGYSPLHF | TGTGCCAGCAGTTACTCGGGACAGGGGTATTCACCCCTCCACTTT
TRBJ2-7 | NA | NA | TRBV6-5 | CATKNTGGGSEQYF | TGTGCCACCAAAAACACGGGTGGAGGGAGCGAGCAGTACTTC
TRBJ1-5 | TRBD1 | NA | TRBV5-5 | CASSLGGPIGGAWQPQHF | TGTGCCAGCAGCTTGGGCGGTCCGATAGGGGGCGCGTGGCAGCCCCAGCATTTT
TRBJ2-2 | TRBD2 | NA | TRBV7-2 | CASSLERTSGRGTGELFF | TGTGCCAGCAGCTTAGAGAGGACTAGCGGGAGAGGAACCGGGGAGCTGTTTTTT
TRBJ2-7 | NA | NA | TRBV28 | CASTSPGDSPYEQYF | TGTGCCAGCACCTCGCCAGGGGATTCTCCCTACGAGCAGTACTTC
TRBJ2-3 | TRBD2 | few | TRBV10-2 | CASSSGLAGGTDTQYF | TGCGCCAGCAGCTCCGGACTAGCGGGGGGCACAGATACGCAGTATTTT
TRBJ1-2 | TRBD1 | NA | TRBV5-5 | CASSLGTGTNYGYTF | TGTGCCAGCAGCTTGGGGACAGGGACTAACTATGGCTACACCTTC
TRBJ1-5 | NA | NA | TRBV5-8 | CASRPRQVSFSNQPQHF | TGTGCCAGCAGACCTAGACAGGTCTCGTTTAGCAATCAGCCCCAGCATTTT
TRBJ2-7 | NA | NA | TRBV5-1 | CASSLWQGNYEQYF | TGCGCCAGCAGCTTGTGGCAGGGGAACTACGAGCAGTACTTC
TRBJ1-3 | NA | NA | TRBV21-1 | CASSKNKAGFNGNTIYF | TGTGCCAGCAGCAAAAATAAAGCAGGCTTTAATGGAAACACCATATATTTT
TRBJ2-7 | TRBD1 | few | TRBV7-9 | CASSLEGRGFLYEQYF | TGTGCCAGCAGCTTAGAGGGCAGGGGGTTTCTCTACGAGCAGTACTTC
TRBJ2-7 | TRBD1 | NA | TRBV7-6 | CASSLLPTGDEQYF | TGTGCCAGCAGCCTACTCCCGACAGGGGACGAGCAGTACTTC
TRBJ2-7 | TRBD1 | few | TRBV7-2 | CASSLRVTGGEQYF | TGTGCCAGCAGCCTAAGAGTGACAGGGGGCGAGCAGTACTTC
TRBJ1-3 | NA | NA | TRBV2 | CASSGDGGTIYF | TGTGCCAGCAGCGGGGACGGGGGAACCATATATTTT
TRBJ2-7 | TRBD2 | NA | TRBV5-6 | CASSFRSSGRFMYEQYF | TGTGCCAGCAGCTTTAGGTCTAGCGGGAGGTTTATGTACGAGCAGTACTTC
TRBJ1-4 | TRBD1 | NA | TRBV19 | CASSRAGTGEREKLFF | TGTGCCAGTAGTAGAGCCGGGACAGGGGAGCGTGAAAAACTGTTTTTT
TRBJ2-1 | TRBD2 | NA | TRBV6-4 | CASSGTSGAGEQFF | TGTGCCAGCAGTGGGACTAGCGGGGCCGGGGAGCAGTTCTTC
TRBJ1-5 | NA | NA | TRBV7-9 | CASSRDSNQPQHF | TGTGCCAGCAGCCGAGATAGCAATCAGCCCCAGCATTTT
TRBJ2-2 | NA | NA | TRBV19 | CGGENTGELFF | TGCGGGGGAGAGAACACCGGGGAGCTGTTTTTT
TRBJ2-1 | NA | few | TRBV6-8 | CASSYPNLGEQFF | TGTGCCAGCAGTTACCCTAATCTCGGTGAGCAGTTCTTC
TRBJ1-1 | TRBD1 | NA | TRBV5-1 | CASSGSGTGYTEAFF | TGCGCCAGCAGCGGTTCCGGGACAGGTTACACTGAAGCTTTCTTT
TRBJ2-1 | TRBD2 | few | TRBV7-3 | CASSRGAGGSNEQFF | TGTGCCAGCAGCCGGGGGGCGGGAGGTTCGAATGAGCAGTTCTTC
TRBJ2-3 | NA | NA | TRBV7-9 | CASEGGNTDTQYF | TGTGCCAGTGAGGGGGGGAACACAGATACGCAGTATTTT
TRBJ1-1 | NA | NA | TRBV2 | CASSGREATEAFF | TGTGCCAGCAGTGGGAGGGAGGCCACTGAAGCTTTCTTT